The 16 T cell receptor beta chains in this list originate from one sample, sequenced in a study of cytomegalovirus exposure and HLA in healthy donors. The study ran its PCR with 60 Vbeta and 13 Jbeta primers. Only in-frame clones appear in the TCRdb table, and some are missing; sequencing was by immunoSEQ multiplex PCR. The table has about 160,000 clones, 70% to 80% seen once. Sequenced material: PBMCs. The receptors were sampled from a man aged 35 to 55 in good health and CMV-seronegative.

The chain has TRBV28 and TRBJ2-7, with D unclear. The CDR3 spans 12 residues. V was clipped by 6 bases and J by 6 bases, with 12 bases between them. Germline V gene sequence: CDR1 MDHEN, CDR2 SYDVKM. The CDR3 region is CASSIQRSEQYF. As DNA, the CDR3 is TGTGCCAGCAGCATCCAACGGAGCGAGCAGTACTTC.

The chain recombines TRBV5-1 with TRBJ2-7; D may be TRBD1 (5 bases). CDR3 length: 14 residues. V lost 1 base, J lost 4 bases, and 12 bases lay in between. Germline V CDR1 and CDR2: SGHRS, YFSETQ. CDR3 sequence (DNA): TGCGCCAGCAGCTTGTCAGGGCCACGGTACGAGCAGTACTTC. Translation: CASSLSGPRYEQYF.

The gene calls are TRBV27 and TRBJ2-7; 9 bases fit TRBD1. The CDR3 length is 16 residues. V lost 3 bases to trimming and J lost 3 bases; unmatched junction nucleotides: 9. From germline, CDR1 is MNHEY and CDR2 SMNVEV (reference sequence). As DNA, the CDR3 is TGTGCCAGCAGTTTGTTGGGACAGGGCGGCCGCTACGAGCAGTACTTC. It translates to CASSLLGQGGRYEQYF.

The chain joins TRBV28 to TRBJ1-2; D call uncertain. Germline CDR1 MDHEN, CDR2 SYDVKM. With 4 bases removed from V and 7 bases from J, the gap between germline ends came to 7 bases. This CDR3 is built from 11 residues. The CDR3 nucleotides read TGTGCCAGCAGTTCCCTTCTTGGCTACACCTTC. Its translation is CASSSLLGYTF.

The rearrangement uses TRBV9 and TRBJ2-7; possible D gene TRBD2, 5 bases. Germline V gene data show CDR1 as SGDLS and CDR2 as YYNGEE. The CDR3 contains 14 residues. V was trimmed by 4 bases and J by 10 bases, leaving 21 bases between them. CDR3 DNA sequence: TGTGCCAGCAGCCACGGGGAGCTCGCTGGTATCCAGTACTTC. Amino acids: CASSHGELAGIQYF.

J is TRBJ2-3 and V is TRBV18; TRBD1 agrees at 7 bases. V dropped 5 bases and J dropped 1; count of bases not matched to a gene: 3. CDR3 length: 14 residues. Germline values: CDR1 KGHSH, CDR2 LQKENI. The CDR3 bases are TGTGCCAGCTCAACAGGGGTTCGCACAGATACGCAGTATTTT. It is translated as CASSTGVRTDTQYF.

In DNA form, the CDR3 reads TGTGCCAGCAAGGCTAGCGGGAGGGATTACGAGCAGTACTTC. It encodes CASKASGRDYEQYF. This chain joins TRBV6-1 and TRBJ2-7, with 12 bases lining up with TRBD2. J gave up 4 bases and V 7 bases, and 5 bases lay outside the gene matches. CDR1 and CDR2 from the germline V gene are MNHNS and SASEGT. The CDR3 totals 14 residues.

The V and J genes are TRBV28 and TRBJ2-3; TRBD2 agrees at 12 bases. After removal of 5 bases from V and 3 bases from J, the junction contained 6 bases not matched to a gene. The CDR3 totals 16 residues. The germline CDR1 and CDR2 sequences are MDHEN and SYDVKM. CDR3 loop: CASSATGLAGTDTQYF. CDR3 bases: TGTGCCAGCAGTGCGACAGGACTAGCGGGGACAGATACGCAGTATTTT. The full variable domain, in which reference TRBV28 and TRBJ2-3 provide the parts outside the CDR3, is DVKVTQSSRYLVKRTGEKVFLECVQDMDHENMFWYRQDPGLGLRLIYFSYDVKMKEKGDIPEGYSVSREKKERFSLILESASTNQTSMYLCASSATGLAGTDTQYFGPGTRLTVL.

This sequence joins TRBV11-2 and TRBJ2-4; D might be TRBD2 (6 bases). Trimming cost V 1 base and J 4 bases, with 11 bases left between them. Germline CDR1 SGHAT, CDR2 FQNNGV. The CDR3 is 15 amino acids. CDR3 region: CASSLAVAVKNIQYF. The CDR3 DNA is TGTGCCAGCAGCTTAGCCGTAGCGGTGAAAAACATTCAGTACTTC.

The chain combines TRBV5-1 with TRBJ2-1; D unclear. V lost 5 bases to trimming and J lost 8 bases, with 20 bases between them. The CDR3 sequence is 15 residues long. Germline lookup yields CDR1 SGHRS and CDR2 YFSETQ. CDR3 in amino acids: CASSPLSVSIDEQFF. The CDR3 DNA follows: TGCGCCAGCAGTCCCCTGTCTGTCAGTATCGATGAGCAGTTCTTC.

The V gene is TRBV7-2, the J gene TRBJ1-6, with a weak D call TRBD1 (5 bases). The germline gives CDR1 SGHTA, CDR2 FQGNSA. The CDR3 covers 14 residues. Deletions cut 4 bases from V and 10 bases from J, with 14 bases between. The DNA of the CDR3 is TGTGCCAGCAGCTCCCAGACAGTAAACTCACCCCTCCACTTT. Protein product: CASSSQTVNSPLHF.

V gene TRBV5-4 combines with J gene TRBJ2-5; 10 nucleotides align to TRBD2. Trimming took 5 bases from V and 4 from J; bases not matched to a gene: 8. This CDR3 is built from 15 residues. From germline, CDR1 is SGHNT and CDR2 YYREEE (reference sequence). The CDR3 loop reads CASREEREGRETQYF. As DNA, the CDR3 is TGTGCCAGCAGGGAGGAGCGGGAGGGCCGAGAGACCCAGTACTTC. The whole variable domain, filled in from reference TRBV5-4 and TRBJ2-5, reads ETGVTQSPTHLIKTRGQQVTLRCSSQSGHNTVSWYQQALGQGPQFIFQYYREEENGRGNFPPRFSGLQFPNYSSELNVNALELDDSALYLCASREEREGRETQYFGPGTRLLVL.

DNA for the CDR3: TGTGCCAGCCGAGGAGGCCAGATAACCTACGAGCAGTACTTC. This codes for CASRGGQITYEQYF. The chain links TRBV27 to TRBJ2-7; D possibly corresponds to TRBD2 (5 bases). Germline V CDR1 and CDR2: MNHEY, SMNVEV (reference sequence). Trimming removed 8 bases at V and 2 bases at J, with 16 bases between. CDR3 length: 14 amino acids.

The chain carries TRBV5-1 and TRBJ2-7, with 10 bases that match TRBD2. With 4 bases clipped from V and 2 bases from J, the junction kept 9 bases outside the gene matches. Germline CDR1 is SGHRS and CDR2 is YFSETQ. The CDR3 loop spans 16 amino acids. This chain's CDR3 is CASSLRTSGSTYEQYF. The DNA for the CDR3 is TGCGCCAGCAGCCTTCGGACTAGCGGTTCCACCTACGAGCAGTACTTC.

This rearrangement joins TRBV19 to TRBJ1-4, with TRBD1 as a possible D gene (5 bases). V shed 4 bases and J shed 8 bases, with 20 bases lying between them. The germline V gene encodes CDR1 LNHDA and CDR2 SQIVND (reference sequence). The CDR3 spans 16 residues. CDR3 bases: TGTGCCAGTAGTACCGCCCGGGGAGGGACGAGGGAAAAACTGTTTTTT. Translation gives CASSTARGGTREKLFF.

Comments on this clone: A read error may produce the germline difference seen at one junction end. The V call is TRBV5-1, the J call TRBJ2-2, with a weak D call TRBD2 (5 bases). The CDR3 consists of 14 residues. Germline CDR1 reads SGHRS; CDR2 reads YFSETQ. CDR3 protein: CASSPGVTTGELLF. The CDR3 DNA sequence: TGCGCCAGCAGCCCCGGGGTGACCACCGGGGAGCTGCTTTTT.